Sequencing of this TCR beta chain was carried out in a study of blood T cell repertoires in COVID-19. Turning to the study itself: T cells, B-cell-depleted T cells, or PBMCs supplied cDNA or gDNA.

In germline, CDR1 is SNHLY, CDR2 FYNNEI. V dropped 10 bases and J dropped 0; count of bases not matched to a gene: 10. The CDR3 has 18 amino acids. In the study's own analysis: Amplification of reference gene primers was used by the study to estimate nucleated cell counts. TCRdb keeps only in-frame clones here, not all; method: immunoSEQ multiplex PCR. That table furnishes V, J and clone size, whereas the DNA furnished D and trimming. The sample gives roughly 250,000 clones, 86% of which show up once; approximately 12% is in the top ten. During active infection, Seattle patients enrolled and were then monitored through disease.

Material: peripheral blood. This chain links TRBV2 with TRBJ2-1; 15 bases align to TRBD2. The TCR sequence derives from a woman in her twenties or thirties with COVID-19, enrolled during active disease. The CDR3 sequence: CATKPGTSGRSSYNEQFF. CDR3 nucleotides: TGTGCCACCAAACCAGGGACTAGCGGGAGGAGCTCCTACAATGAGCAGTTCTTC.